The sequence of this T cell receptor (beta chain) was determined in a study of regulatory and conventional T cells in RAG deficiency. Broader study findings: Omenn patients showed >85% Treg-Tconv overlap and shorter CDR3 lengths.

The sorted regulatory T cells were CD4+, CD25-high and CD127-low, with genomic DNA sequenced. Germline assignment: CDR1 SGHRS and CDR2 YFSETQ. Trimming shortened V by 0 bases and J by 4 bases, and 10 bases separated the two germline ends. The CDR3 contains 14 residues. With regard to this clone: Its specificity is unknown.

Assay: immunoSEQ multiplex PCR; the TCRdb copy retains only in-frame clones and omits some. The repertoire includes about 20,000 clones, 80% to 90% of them detected once, and more than 1.4% sits in the top ten. This sample was also put to use in a study of regulatory T cells. Per that study: The PCR used 52 TRBV and 13 TRBJ primers.

The material sequenced was Tregs sorted from blood. The TCR comes from a human donor in good health. This chain joins TRBV5-1 and TRBJ1-2; unclear D gene. The CDR3 protein is CASSLDANSYGYTF. CDR3 DNA sequence: TGCGCCAGCAGCTTGGACGCGAATAGCTATGGCTACACCTTC.